A single sample is the source of the 27 T cell receptor beta chains below, sequenced in a study of cytomegalovirus exposure and HLA in healthy donors. Researchers ran the PCR with 60 Vbeta and 13 Jbeta primers. Generated by immunoSEQ multiplex PCR, the TCRdb table keeps only in-frame clones and is missing some. The sample records about 200,000 clones, over 65% being singletons. Sequencing was done on a sample of PBMCs. The receptors were sampled from a boy under 10 years old in good health and CMV-seronegative.

The chain employs TRBV7-2 and TRBJ1-6; the match to TRBD1 covers 7 bases. The junction had 5 bases not matched to a gene; V was cut back by 3 bases and J by 6 bases. Germline CDR1 reads SGHTA; CDR2 reads FQGNSA. CDR3 length: 15 amino acids. This CDR3 reads CASSLNRGGNSPLHF. In DNA, the CDR3 is TGTGCCAGCAGCTTGAACAGGGGTGGTAATTCACCCCTCCACTTT.

V usage is TRBV19 and J usage is TRBJ1-5; the match to TRBD1 covers 9 bases. The CDR3 is 15 residues long. The junction had 7 bases not matched to a gene; V was cut back by 6 bases and J by 4 bases. CDR1 and CDR2 from the germline V gene are LNHDA and SQIVND (reference sequence). Written as DNA, the CDR3 is TGTGCCAGTAGGGACAGGGGCCCCCTTAATCAGCCCCAGCATTTT. As protein: CASRDRGPLNQPQHF.

This rearrangement joins TRBV5-1 to TRBJ2-3, with 10 positions matching TRBD2. Germline assignment: CDR1 SGHRS and CDR2 YFSETQ. J gave up 0 bases and V 0 bases, and 7 bases lay outside the gene matches. The CDR3 runs to 18 residues. Here the CDR3 reads CASSLVRTSGFSTDTQYF. In nucleotides, the CDR3 is TGCGCCAGCAGCTTGGTCAGGACTAGCGGTTTTAGCACAGATACGCAGTATTTT.

J is TRBJ2-3 and V is TRBV18; D gene ambiguous. Germline loops: CDR1 KGHSH, CDR2 LQKENI. The length of the CDR3 is 12 residues. Trimming left V 4 bases short and J 3 bases short, with 5 bases between. CDR3 amino acids: CASSRSTDTQYF. The CDR3 nucleotides read TGTGCCAGCTCACGGAGTACAGATACGCAGTATTTT.

This clone was seen once. CDR3 bases: TGTGCCAGCTCACCTCTGGGGGGTGCTACAGATACGCAGTATTTT. Its protein is CASSPLGGATDTQYF. This rearrangement joins TRBV18 to TRBJ2-3, with D tentatively TRBD2 (6 bases). The V gene's germline CDR1 is KGHSH and CDR2 LQKENI. Trimming took 3 bases from V and 3 from J, leaving 13 bases between them. This CDR3 is built from 15 residues.

The chain joins TRBV25-1 to TRBJ1-1; D gene unclear. Trimming left V 4 bases short and J 4 bases short, with 16 bases between. Germline V gene sequence: CDR1 MGHDK, CDR2 SYGVNS. The CDR3 spans 15 residues. The CDR3 sequence is CASSVEGYSGTEAFF. Written as DNA, the CDR3 is TGTGCCAGCAGTGTGGAAGGTTACTCGGGCACTGAAGCTTTCTTT.

The chain carries TRBV7-8 and TRBJ2-4; maybe TRBD1 (5 bases). Deletions cut 0 bases from V and 2 bases from J, with 11 bases between. From germline, CDR1 is SGHVS and CDR2 FQNEAQ. The CDR3 is 16 residues long. In DNA, the CDR3 is TGTGCCAGCAGCTTAGCAGGGGTCTGGTCCAAAAACATTCAGTACTTC. It translates to CASSLAGVWSKNIQYF. Variable domain in full (rest from reference TRBV7-8 and TRBJ2-4): GAGVSQSPRYKVAKRGQDVALRCDPISGHVSLFWYQQALGQGPEFLTYFQNEAQLDKSGLPSDRFFAERPEGSVSTLKIQRTQQEDSAVYLCASSLAGVWSKNIQYFGAGTRLSVL.

This chain connects TRBV6-5 to TRBJ2-1; 7 nucleotides match TRBD2. The CDR3 covers 13 residues. The germline V gene has CDR1 MNHEY and CDR2 SVGAGI. V dropped 9 bases and J dropped 3; count of bases not matched to a gene: 5. CDR3 in DNA: TGTGCCAGTAGGCGCGGGGGCTACAATGAGCAGTTCTTC. Translation: CASRRGGYNEQFF.

The chain joins TRBV4-1 to TRBJ1-2; D unclear. The germline V gene has CDR1 MGHRA and CDR2 YSYEKL. V was pared by 0 bases and J by 3 bases, with 11 bases between. The CDR3 extends over 15 amino acids. The chain's CDR3 is CASSQENGGYYGYTF. The CDR3 coding sequence is TGCGCCAGCAGCCAAGAAAACGGAGGGTACTATGGCTACACCTTC.

This clone appeared once. V gene TRBV13 combines with J gene TRBJ2-3, with 13 bases fitting TRBD2. Germline assignment: CDR1 PRHDT and CDR2 FYEKMQ (reference sequence). The length of the CDR3 is 19 residues. V dropped 4 bases and J dropped 0; count of bases not matched to a gene: 10. The CDR3 sequence: CASSSWTSGGHISTDTQYF. In DNA, the CDR3 is TGTGCCAGCAGCTCTTGGACTAGCGGGGGCCACATTAGCACAGATACGCAGTATTTT. The full variable domain, rest sourced from reference TRBV13 and TRBJ2-3, is AAGVIQSPRHLIKEKRETATLKCYPIPRHDTVYWYQQGPGQDPQFLISFYEKMQSDKGSIPDRFSAQQFSDYHSELNMSSLELGDSALYFCASSSWTSGGHISTDTQYFGPGTRLTVL.

V usage is TRBV4-1 and J usage is TRBJ2-1; 9 bases match TRBD2. This CDR3 spans 15 amino acids. Germline V lookup: CDR1 MGHRA, CDR2 YSYEKL. Losses at the gene ends were 8 bases for V and 12 bases for J; bases not matched to a gene: 17. The CDR3 loop reads CASAKEGSGGVGQFF. CDR3 nucleotide sequence: TGCGCCAGCGCCAAAGAGGGTAGCGGGGGAGTGGGGCAGTTCTTC.

The chain joins TRBV6-5 to TRBJ2-5; TRBD2 agrees at 7 bases. From germline, CDR1 is MNHEY and CDR2 SVGAGI. V gave up 6 bases and J gave up 2 bases; unmatched junction bases: 9. The CDR3 sequence is 15 residues long. CDR3 in DNA: TGTGCCAGCAGGCGGCGAATGCGGGGGCAAGAGACCCAGTACTTC. Translation gives CASRRRMRGQETQYF.

With regard to this clone: This CDR3 is also generated by other DNA sequences in the sample. The rearrangement joins TRBV7-3 to TRBJ2-3; a possible D gene is TRBD2 (5 bases). The CDR3 loop spans 14 amino acids. With 2 bases removed from V and 2 bases from J, the gap between germline ends came to 8 bases. CDR1 and CDR2 from the germline V gene are SGHTA and FQGTGA. The CDR3 is CASSLGGTTDTQYF. CDR3 nucleotides: TGTGCCAGCAGCTTAGGAGGCACCACAGATACGCAGTATTTT.

CDR3 in amino acids: CASSYTGEGYTF. The CDR3 region has the DNA TGTGCCAGCAGTTACACGGGGGAAGGCTACACCTTC. This chain uses TRBV6-5 with TRBJ1-2; D perhaps matches TRBD1 (5 bases). Germline V gives CDR1 MNHEY, CDR2 SVGAGI. The CDR3 has 12 residues. Trimming took off 2 bases at V and 8 bases at J, with 9 bases between the two ends.

The rearrangement uses TRBV28 and TRBJ2-5; 7 bases align to TRBD1. The CDR3 loop spans 13 amino acids. Germline loops: CDR1 MDHEN, CDR2 SYDVKM. Losses at the gene ends were 7 bases for V and 6 bases for J; bases not matched to a gene: 8. CDR3: CASNSGGVKTQYF. The CDR3 region has the DNA TGTGCCAGCAACTCAGGGGGTGTCAAGACCCAGTACTTC.

The genes are TRBV18 and TRBJ2-2; 7 nucleotides line up with TRBD1. The germline gives CDR1 KGHSH, CDR2 LQKENI. The CDR3 covers 15 residues. The V gene end was trimmed by 4 bases and the J gene end by 0 bases; junction bases not matched to a gene: 2. The chain's CDR3 is CASSLTGSNTGELFF. CDR3 coding DNA: TGTGCCAGCTCACTGACAGGGTCGAACACCGGGGAGCTGTTTTTT.

V gene TRBV7-3 combines with J gene TRBJ1-1; weak D call: TRBD1 (6 bases). V lost 5 bases, J lost 2 bases, and 15 bases lay in between. The CDR3 length is 15 residues. The germline V gene has CDR1 SGHTA and CDR2 FQGTGA. As DNA, the CDR3 is TGTGCCAGCAGCCGTATGGACAGCTCTAACACTGAAGCTTTCTTT. It codes for CASSRMDSSNTEAFF.

The genes are TRBV7-3 and TRBJ2-3, with 9 bases lining up with TRBD1. V dropped 5 bases and J dropped 3; count of bases not matched to a gene: 6. There are 15 residues in the CDR3. Germline-derived CDR1 and CDR2 are SGHTA and FQGTGA. The CDR3 here is CASSAQGARTDTQYF. The DNA of the CDR3 is TGTGCCAGCAGCGCACAGGGGGCGCGGACAGATACGCAGTATTTT.

The CDR3 is CASSILRGGQYEQYF. The CDR3 nucleotides read TGTGCCAGTAGTATACTTCGGGGGGGGCAGTACGAGCAGTACTTC. The chain recombines TRBV19 with TRBJ2-7, with 8 bases identical to TRBD2. CDR1 LNHDA and CDR2 SQIVND come from the germline V gene (reference sequence). CDR3 length: 15 residues. Germline trimming cut 2 bases from V and 4 bases from J; bases unmatched to any gene: 7.

CDR3 bases: TGTGCCAGCAGCATGATAGGGACAGCTTTAGATTCAAGATTTTGGTACACCTTC. It is translated as CASSMIGTALDSRFWYTF. The chain is built from TRBV7-2 and TRBJ1-2; 7 bases line up with TRBD1. Germline assignment: CDR1 SGHTA and CDR2 FQGNSA. V dropped 5 bases and J dropped 11; count of bases not matched to a gene: 26. The CDR3 is 18 amino acids.

J is TRBJ1-2 and V is TRBV6-5, with D perhaps TRBD1 (5 bases). CDR3 size: 14 residues. V was pared by 0 bases and J by 4 bases, with 9 bases between. CDR1 is MNHEY, CDR2 SVGAGI, per germline. The CDR3: CASSYSNRFYGYTF. CDR3 DNA sequence: TGTGCCAGCAGTTACTCGAACAGGTTCTATGGCTACACCTTC.

The chain's CDR3 is CASAPGRGVYEQYF. CDR3 DNA: TGTGCCAGCGCCCCGGGGCGCGGGGTGTACGAGCAGTACTTC. The chain combines TRBV9 with TRBJ2-7; D may be TRBD2 (6 bases). This CDR3 has 14 residues. Germline CDR1 is SGDLS and CDR2 is YYNGEE. The V gene lost 7 bases and the J gene lost 4 bases, with 18 bases spanning the gap. The full variable domain, completed using reference TRBV9 and TRBJ2-7, is DSGVTQTPKHLITATGQRVTLRCSPRSGDLSVYWYQQSLDQGLQFLIQYYNGEERAKGNILERFSAQQFPDLHSELNLSSLELGDSALYFCASAPGRGVYEQYFGPGTRLTVT.

The chain is built from TRBV6-6 and TRBJ1-1; D is uncertain. CDR1 and CDR2 (germline): MNHNY, SVGAGI (reference sequence). This CDR3 is built from 15 residues. The V end lost 3 bases, the J end lost 4 bases, and 15 bases lay between the germline ends. CDR3 region: CASSYSGSMATEAFF. The CDR3 DNA is TGTGCCAGCAGTTATTCCGGGTCCATGGCCACTGAAGCTTTCTTT.

The V call is TRBV6-5, the J call TRBJ1-1; possible D gene TRBD1, 5 bases. This CDR3 region has 14 residues. CDR1 and CDR2 (germline): MNHEY, SVGAGI. Between the trimmed V and J ends, which lost 4 bases and 2 bases, there was a span of 11 bases. CDR3 DNA sequence: TGTGCCAGCAGTTCCACCAGGGCAAACACTGAAGCTTTCTTT. Encoded protein: CASSSTRANTEAFF.

J is TRBJ1-1 and V is TRBV28; D uncertain. CDR1 and CDR2 from the germline V gene are MDHEN and SYDVKM. CDR3 size: 12 residues. The germline V and J ends were trimmed by 10 bases and 4 bases, with 13 bases remaining between them. The CDR3 here is CATHRGGTEAFF. The CDR3 region has the DNA TGTGCCACCCATCGGGGAGGCACTGAAGCTTTCTTT.

The gene calls are TRBV7-2 and TRBJ1-1, with D unclear. CDR3 length equals 13 residues. Germline-derived CDR1 and CDR2 are SGHTA and FQGNSA. Trimming removed 4 bases at V and 3 bases at J, with 9 bases between. The CDR3 reads CASSSPMDTEAFF. CDR3 nucleotide sequence: TGTGCCAGCAGCTCCCCTATGGACACTGAAGCTTTCTTT.

This chain joins TRBV11-2 and TRBJ2-3, with 15 positions matching TRBD2. Trimming removed 6 bases from V and 5 bases from J; junction bases left unmatched: 9. Looked up from germline, CDR1 is SGHAT and CDR2 is FQNNGV. The CDR3 length is 17 residues. The CDR3 DNA sequence: TGTGCCAGCAGAGGTGGGGGGACTAGCGGGGGGAGAGATACGCAGTATTTT. The encoded protein is CASRGGGTSGGRDTQYF. The whole variable domain, remainder taken from reference TRBV11-2 and TRBJ2-3, is EAGVAQSPRYKIIEKRQSVAFWCNPISGHATLYWYQQILGQGPKLLIQFQNNGVVDDSQLPKDRFSAERLKGVDSTLKIQPAKLEDSAVYLCASRGGGTSGGRDTQYFGPGTRLTVL.